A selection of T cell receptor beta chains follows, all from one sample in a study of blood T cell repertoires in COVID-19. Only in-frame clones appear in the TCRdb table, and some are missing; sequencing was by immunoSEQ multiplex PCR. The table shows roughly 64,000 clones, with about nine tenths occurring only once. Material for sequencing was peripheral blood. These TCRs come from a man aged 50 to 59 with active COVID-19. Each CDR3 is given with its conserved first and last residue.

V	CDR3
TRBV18	CASSPSSGSRGYTF
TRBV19	CASIRQGSGANVLTF
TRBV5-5	CASSLEAAEETQYF
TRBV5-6	CASSLFSTSGGARDTQYF
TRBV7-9	CASSLLSDRDSGANVLTF
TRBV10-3	CAISEGDSSNQPQHF
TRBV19	CASSTHRGRSTEAFF
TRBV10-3	CAISVGDNYGYTF
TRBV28	CASSRTRGLGETQYF
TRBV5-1	CASSLQGRTESDTQYF
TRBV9	CASSVAHSVDRGRYGYTF
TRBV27	CASSGWGGSSGNTIYF
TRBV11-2	CASSLRGGDTDTQYF
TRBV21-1	CASSKLAGRPLYF
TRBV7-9	CASSFPSGGRHNEQFF
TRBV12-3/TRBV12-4	CASSPIRGEAFF
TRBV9	CASSVGVGSYEQYF